These 26 T cell receptor beta chains were sequenced from one sample in a study of shared clonotypes between healthy human individuals. CD45RO-negative, CCR7-selected cells formed the naive CD8 fraction, which excluded terminally differentiated effector memory CD45RA+ cells. Assay used: immunoSEQ multiplex PCR; TCRdb lists only in-frame clones, some missing. The sample includes some 2 million clones, about 95% of them seen just once. Sample: naive CD8+ T cells sorted from blood. Receptors originate from a man aged 18 to 30 in good health.

Comment on this clone: Other DNA sequences within the sample encode an identical CDR3. The chain links TRBV6-5 to TRBJ2-7; D is undetermined. The CDR3 is 13 residues long. The V end lost 6 bases, the J end lost 1 base, and 10 bases lay between the germline ends. Germline values: CDR1 MNHEY, CDR2 SVGAGI. The CDR3, as DNA: TGTGCCAGCAGACCGGACGGATCCTACGAGCAGTACTTC. Translating it yields CASRPDGSYEQYF.

The chain joins TRBV5-4 to TRBJ2-7; D perhaps matches TRBD2 (6 bases). The germline gives CDR1 SGHNT, CDR2 YYREEE (reference sequence). Trimming left V 2 bases short and J 0 bases short, with 12 bases between. This CDR3 region has 15 residues. CDR3 in DNA: TGTGCCAGCAGCTTCGGCGGGATCCCCTCCTACGAGCAGTACTTC. It codes for CASSFGGIPSYEQYF.

The chain has TRBV7-6 and TRBJ2-1; TRBD2 aligns across 10 bases. The V gene end was trimmed by 5 bases and the J gene end by 5 bases; junction bases not matched to a gene: 12. CDR3 length: 17 residues. Germline CDR1 SGHVS, CDR2 FNYEAQ. The CDR3 region has the DNA TGTGCCAGCAGCGCGTCCCCTAGGACTAGCGGCGACAATGAGCAGTTCTTC. Translating gives CASSASPRTSGDNEQFF.

The V and J genes are TRBV13 and TRBJ2-7, with 12 nucleotides matching TRBD1. This CDR3 has 15 amino acids. CDR1 is PRHDT and CDR2 is FYEKMQ in the germline V gene (reference sequence). V lost 5 bases to trimming and J lost 5 bases; unmatched junction nucleotides: 7. DNA of the CDR3: TGTGCCAGCAGCGCCTCCGGGACAGGGGGCGACGAGCAGTACTTC. Protein product: CASSASGTGGDEQYF.

This rearrangement joins TRBV11-3 to TRBJ2-2; tentative D call: TRBD2 (5 bases). Germline-derived CDR1 and CDR2 are SGHNT and YENEEA. This CDR3 is 15 amino acids long. Trimming stripped 2 bases from V and 4 bases from J, with 11 bases between. In DNA, the CDR3 is TGTGCCAGCAGCTTAAGTGGTGGAGGCACCGGGGAGCTGTTTTTT. Residues: CASSLSGGGTGELFF.

The CDR3 region is CSVTTGTHGYTF. The CDR3 DNA reads TGCAGCGTGACGACTGGGACCCATGGCTACACCTTC. This chain links TRBV29-1 with TRBJ1-2; D may be TRBD1 (5 bases). Germline CDR1 and CDR2: SQVTM and ANQGSEA. The V and J ends lost 6 bases and 6 bases respectively, with 14 bases between them. This CDR3 comprises 12 residues.

This clone was observed a single time. At the DNA level, this CDR3 is encoded by other sequences in the same sample as well. The chain carries TRBV7-2 and TRBJ2-7; the D is unclear. Between the trimmed V and J ends, which lost 1 base and 3 bases, there was a span of 7 bases. This CDR3 comprises 13 residues. The germline gives CDR1 SGHTA, CDR2 FQGNSA. The CDR3 loop is CASSLVDGYEQYF. The CDR3 DNA reads TGTGCCAGCAGCTTAGTGGACGGCTACGAGCAGTACTTC.

This chain connects TRBV4-2 to TRBJ2-1, with 12 bases identical to TRBD2. Unmatched junction bases numbered 3, after V lost 4 bases and J lost 2 bases. CDR1 is LGHNA, CDR2 YNFKEQ, per germline. The CDR3 is made up of 16 amino acids. DNA of the CDR3: TGTGCCAGCAGCCTTCCTAGCGGGGGGGCCTACAATGAGCAGTTCTTC. Residues: CASSLPSGGAYNEQFF.

The chain combines TRBV6-5 with TRBJ2-5, with a possible D match to TRBD2 (5 bases). V lost 0 bases and J 2 bases, leaving 13 bases between the germline ends. The CDR3 spans 16 residues. The germline V gene has CDR1 MNHEY and CDR2 SVGAGI. CDR3: CASSYSGESPQETQYF. The CDR3 bases are TGTGCCAGCAGTTACTCCGGGGAATCCCCGCAAGAGACCCAGTACTTC.

The chain carries TRBV9 and TRBJ2-1; D remains unclear. The V gene lost 3 bases and the J gene lost 0 bases, with 10 bases spanning the gap. This CDR3 has 15 amino acids. Germline V gives CDR1 SGDLS, CDR2 YYNGEE. The CDR3 reads CASSDRASSYNEQFF. CDR3 coding DNA: TGTGCCAGCAGCGATAGAGCGAGCTCCTACAATGAGCAGTTCTTC.

This chain links TRBV6-5 with TRBJ2-1, with TRBD1 identical over 9 bases. Unmatched junction bases numbered 5, after V lost 10 bases and J lost 4 bases. The CDR3 covers 13 residues. Germline-derived CDR1 and CDR2 are MNHEY and SVGAGI. CDR3 DNA: TGTGCCACCAGGGACAGGGTTTACAATGAGCAGTTCTTC. Translating it yields CATRDRVYNEQFF.

J is TRBJ2-3 and V is TRBV4-1, with 8 positions matching TRBD2. Looked up from germline, CDR1 is MGHRA and CDR2 is YSYEKL. The V and J ends lost 4 bases and 4 bases, in that order; junction bases with no gene match: 13. The CDR3 covers 17 residues. DNA of the CDR3: TGCGCCAGCAGCCCGGGCGGACGGGGGGGGCCAGCAGATACGCAGTATTTT. It encodes CASSPGGRGGPADTQYF.

The J gene is TRBJ1-4, the V gene TRBV10-2, with 11 bases identical to TRBD1. The ends lost 4 bases at V and 5 bases at J; junction bases unmatched: 9. This CDR3 has 17 residues. Per germline, CDR1 WSHSY and CDR2 SAAADI. DNA of the CDR3: TGCGCCAGCAGTGGGCCGGGACAGGGGGAATTCAATGAAAAACTGTTTTTT. It translates to CASSGPGQGEFNEKLFF.

This chain links TRBV5-6 with TRBJ2-1, with 11 bases fitting TRBD2. The length of the CDR3 is 17 residues. Losses at the gene ends were 1 base for V and 4 bases for J; bases not matched to a gene: 7. Germline-derived CDR1 and CDR2 are SGHDT and YYEEEE. CDR3 sequence (DNA): TGTGCCAGCAGCTTGTCAATGGCTAGCGGGGGGTACAATGAGCAGTTCTTC. Translated: CASSLSMASGGYNEQFF.

This chain joins TRBV6-5 and TRBJ2-1; 7 nucleotides line up with TRBD2. Losses at the gene ends were 0 bases for V and 4 bases for J; bases not matched to a gene: 6. Per the germline V gene, CDR1 is MNHEY and CDR2 is SVGAGI. The CDR3 loop spans 16 amino acids. The CDR3 DNA is TGTGCCAGCAGTTACTCCGTGGGACTACTATACAATGAGCAGTTCTTC. It encodes CASSYSVGLLYNEQFF.

This chain uses TRBV18 with TRBJ2-7; D is undetermined. Germline values: CDR1 KGHSH, CDR2 LQKENI. The CDR3 covers 13 residues. Trimming stripped 3 bases from V and 7 bases from J, with 13 bases between. The CDR3 DNA is TGTGCCAGCTCACCCGGCTGGGCCCGGGAGCAGTACTTC. Its protein product is CASSPGWAREQYF.

The rearrangement joins TRBV14 to TRBJ1-1, with 7 positions matching TRBD1. This CDR3 comprises 14 residues. From germline, CDR1 is SGHDN and CDR2 FVKESK. V was clipped by 5 bases and J by 11 bases; unmatched bases: 14. The CDR3: CASSAAGGLLKAFF. The CDR3 DNA follows: TGTGCCAGCAGCGCGGCAGGGGGACTACTGAAGGCTTTCTTT.

The CDR3 region has the DNA TGTGCCAGCAGTTACTCCTCGGGGCTCGGGGCCAACGTCCTGACTTTC. This codes for CASSYSSGLGANVLTF. The gene calls are TRBV6-5 and TRBJ2-6, with D perhaps being TRBD1 or TRBD2 (5 bases each). The V end was cut by 0 bases, the J end by 4 bases, with 10 bases between. Germline V gives CDR1 MNHEY, CDR2 SVGAGI. The CDR3 loop spans 16 amino acids.

The V gene is TRBV7-2, the J gene TRBJ1-1, with a possible D match to TRBD1 (6 bases). CDR3 size: 14 residues. The germline CDR1 and CDR2 sequences are SGHTA and FQGNSA. V was cut by 2 bases and J by 1 base, with 8 bases left in between. CDR3 sequence reads: CASSLTGRNTEAFF. The CDR3 DNA sequence: TGTGCCAGCAGCTTAACAGGGAGGAACACTGAAGCTTTCTTT.

The chain has TRBV4-2 and TRBJ1-2; 8 bases fit TRBD1. The CDR3 loop spans 17 amino acids. Germline trimming cut 2 bases from V and 0 bases from J; bases unmatched to any gene: 8. Germline values: CDR1 LGHNA, CDR2 YNFKEQ. Written as DNA, the CDR3 is TGTGCCAGCAGCCAACCCGATCGGACAGGGCCTAACTATGGCTACACCTTC. As protein: CASSQPDRTGPNYGYTF.

The chain combines TRBV9 with TRBJ2-5; 7 bases align to TRBD1. The CDR3 totals 14 residues. The J segment lost 1 base and the V segment lost 3 bases, leaving 3 bases of the junction unmatched. Germline CDR1 SGDLS, CDR2 YYNGEE. The CDR3 here is CASSAGQTQETQYF. The CDR3 DNA sequence: TGTGCCAGCAGCGCGGGACAGACCCAAGAGACCCAGTACTTC.

The gene calls are TRBV5-4 and TRBJ1-3; D ambiguous. Germline CDR1 and CDR2: SGHNT and YYREEE (reference sequence). This CDR3 spans 13 amino acids. V was trimmed by 2 bases and J by 4 bases, leaving 7 bases between them. The DNA for the CDR3 is TGTGCCAGCAGCTTCATGACGGGAAACACCATATATTTT. Residues: CASSFMTGNTIYF.

The V and J genes are TRBV19 and TRBJ2-3; 7 nucleotides align to TRBD2. Germline V gene lookup returns CDR1 LNHDA and CDR2 SQIVND (reference sequence). CDR3 size: 14 residues. The J segment lost 4 bases and the V segment lost 5 bases, leaving 6 bases of the junction unmatched. For the CDR3, the DNA is TGTGCCAGTAGTCGGGGGGTTTGGCCAGATACGCAGTATTTT. Protein sequence: CASSRGVWPDTQYF.

Details on this clone: The sample contains more than one DNA sequence encoding this CDR3. This chain joins TRBV7-9 and TRBJ2-7, with 10 bases fitting TRBD2. The germline V gene has CDR1 SEHNR and CDR2 FQNEAQ (reference sequence). Trimming at V came to 4 bases and at J to 4 bases, leaving 4 bases not matched to a gene. The CDR3 consists of 14 residues. CDR3 coding DNA: TGTGCCAGCAGCTCCGGGACTAGCGTATACGAGCAGTACTTC. It specifies CASSSGTSVYEQYF.

CDR3 bases: TGCGCCAGCAGCGTAGCGGGAACCTATTTCCAAGAGACCCAGTACTTC. This translates into CASSVAGTYFQETQYF. The rearrangement joins TRBV10-2 to TRBJ2-5; 8 nucleotides align to TRBD2. The CDR3 runs to 16 residues. V trimming: 6 bases; J trimming: 1 base; junction bases outside the gene matches: 10. Germline values: CDR1 WSHSY, CDR2 SAAADI.

The chain carries TRBV5-1 and TRBJ2-3; 13 bases line up with TRBD2. The CDR3 covers 16 residues. From germline, CDR1 is SGHRS and CDR2 YFSETQ. The V and J ends lost 4 bases and 3 bases, in that order; junction bases with no gene match: 5. Written as DNA, the CDR3 is TGCGCCAGCAGCAACGGACTAGCGGGAGAAACAGATACGCAGTATTTT. This sequence encodes CASSNGLAGETDTQYF.